The TCR beta chain described here comes from a study of T-cell memory formation after mild COVID-19. Looking at the study overall: The TCR clusters were mostly specific to one donor.

Constant-segment primers and 5'RACE yielded cDNA libraries for TCR alpha and TCR beta, each carrying sample barcodes and UMIs. TCRdb itself ran the 5' RACE reads through MiXCR, one entry per CDR3 protein. The sample has around 370,000 distinct CDR3 sequences; 20% to 25% are singletons. This clonotype has just a few counts. Its target is unknown. Findings and limits, study-wide: Researchers could not confirm that second-wave clones peaking on day 37 targeted SARS-CoV-2. Clones that contracted from day 15 to 85 were balanced CD4/CD8, while later expanders leaned CD4+.

Sequences were obtained from PBMCs or a T cell subset sorted from them (not recorded which). This sequence was found in an adult woman who had mild COVID-19 (a few samples of this study predate the infection). Cell type and time point are not known.

CDR3 nucleotide sequence: TGTGCCAGCAGCGTAGCCCTGTTACTGAACACTGAAGCTTTCTTT. It translates to CASSVALLLNTEAFF. The chain couples TRBV9 to TRBJ1-1, with D uncertain. Trimming cost V 0 bases and J 0 bases, with 9 bases left between them. This CDR3 contains 15 residues. Germline V gene sequence: CDR1 SGDLS, CDR2 YYNGEE.